A single sample is the source of the 30 T cell receptor beta chains below, sequenced in a study of blood T cells in healthy people across ages. For the second PCR, which ran for about 7 to 11 cycles, a sample-barcoded 5' primer and a J-beta primer mix were used. TCRdb itself ran the 5' RACE reads through MiXCR, one entry per CDR3 protein. The table has roughly 830,000 distinct CDR3 sequences, approximately 65% seen once. The sequencing sample was made of blood. The receptors originated from a man aged 30-40 years in good health.

V gene TRBV7-9 combines with J gene TRBJ2-7; 10 positions match TRBD1. Germline V CDR1 and CDR2: SEHNR, FQNEAQ (reference sequence). The V gene end was trimmed by 5 bases and the J gene end by 3 bases; junction bases not matched to a gene: 7. The length of the CDR3 is 15 residues. The CDR3 reads CASSTPGTGVYEQYF. CDR3 DNA: TGTGCCAGCAGCACGCCCGGGACAGGGGTCTACGAGCAGTACTTC.

The chain employs TRBV20-1 and TRBJ2-1, with 11 positions matching TRBD2. The germline V gene encodes CDR1 DFQATT and CDR2 SNEGSKA (reference sequence). Germline trimming cut 6 bases from V and 0 bases from J; bases unmatched to any gene: 7. CDR3 length equals 16 residues. CDR3 protein: CSAPSSGGSSYNEQFF. In nucleotides, the CDR3 is TGCAGTGCCCCCTCTAGCGGGGGGTCCTCCTACAATGAGCAGTTCTTC.

The CDR3 loop is CSVSWDSNQPQHF. The CDR3 DNA is TGCAGTGTTTCCTGGGATAGCAATCAGCCCCAGCATTTT. The genes are TRBV20-1 and TRBJ1-5, with no clear D. The CDR3 is 13 amino acids. Germline CDR1 and CDR2: DFQATT and SNEGSKA (reference sequence). V was trimmed by 7 bases and J by 0 bases, leaving 10 bases between them.

This clonotype appeared a few times. The genes are TRBV4-3 and TRBJ2-7, with D hard to call. V dropped 0 bases and J dropped 10 bases, with 16 bases sitting between them. The CDR3 extends over 14 amino acids. Germline V gives CDR1 LGHNA, CDR2 YSLEER. This CDR3 reads CASSQDGRPEIQYF. CDR3 DNA sequence: TGCGCCAGCAGCCAAGATGGCAGGCCGGAAATTCAGTACTTC.

The chain has TRBV4-1 and TRBJ2-5; D gene unclear. V was pared by 0 bases and J by 11 bases, with 10 bases between. The CDR3 sequence is 12 residues long. Germline V gives CDR1 MGHRA, CDR2 YSYEKL. CDR3 DNA: TGCGCCAGCAGCCAAGACCTCCTTGAGCAGTACTTC. Translated: CASSQDLLEQYF.

The chain combines TRBV5-5 with TRBJ1-1; no reliable D call. Per the germline V gene, CDR1 is SGHKS and CDR2 is YYEKEE (reference sequence). The ends were cut back, 5 bases at V and 8 bases at J, with 10 bases in the middle. This CDR3 region has 11 residues. The CDR3 bases are TGTGCCAGCAGAGACGGAAGCGAAGCTTTCTTT. Residues: CASRDGSEAFF.

This clonotype has more than one count but fewer than ten. This chain joins TRBV5-1 and TRBJ2-1; 15 bases match TRBD2. This CDR3 has 17 amino acids. The junction had 4 bases not matched to a gene; V was cut back by 4 bases and J by 2 bases. Germline CDR1 SGHRS, CDR2 YFSETQ. The CDR3 coding sequence is TGCGCCAGCAGCGGGGGGACTAGCGGGGGGACCTACAATGAGCAGTTCTTC. It translates to CASSGGTSGGTYNEQFF.

This clonotype was counted between two and nine times. This sequence joins TRBV5-1 and TRBJ1-4; no definite D call. The CDR3 extends over 13 amino acids. Germline assignment: CDR1 SGHRS and CDR2 YFSETQ. V was cut by 5 bases and J by 8 bases, with 13 bases left in between. The CDR3: CASRYSRTEKLFF. CDR3 DNA: TGCGCCAGCAGGTACAGCCGAACAGAAAAACTGTTTTTT.

This rearrangement joins TRBV5-1 to TRBJ2-7; the D call may be TRBD1 or TRBD2 (5 bases each). CDR3 length: 14 residues. Germline lookup yields CDR1 SGHRS and CDR2 YFSETQ. Trimming removed 3 bases at V and 2 bases at J, with 12 bases between. The CDR3, as DNA: TGCGCCAGCAGCTGGGAGCAGGGAACCTACGAGCAGTACTTC. This codes for CASSWEQGTYEQYF.

V is TRBV20-1 and J is TRBJ2-3; 13 bases fit TRBD2. The V gene end was trimmed by 6 bases and the J gene end by 9 bases; junction bases not matched to a gene: 6. Germline CDR1 reads DFQATT; CDR2 reads SNEGSKA (reference sequence). The CDR3 has 13 amino acids. The CDR3 bases are TGCAGTGCCCTACTAGCGGGGGGGCGCACGCAGTATTTT. Its translation is CSALLAGGRTQYF.

The rearrangement uses TRBV6-5 and TRBJ2-1, with TRBD1 identical over 7 bases. CDR3 size: 15 residues. Per the germline V gene, CDR1 is MNHEY and CDR2 is SVGAGI. V lost 0 bases and J lost 4; bases outside the gene matches: 3. The CDR3 loop is CASSYSGDSYNEQFF. In DNA, the CDR3 is TGTGCCAGCAGTTACTCGGGGGACAGTTACAATGAGCAGTTCTTC.

The chain couples TRBV2 to TRBJ2-7; D is ambiguous. In germline, CDR1 is SNHLY, CDR2 FYNNEI. This CDR3 spans 15 amino acids. V was cut by 1 base and J by 2 bases, with 12 bases left in between. CDR3 region: CASSEVQGKAYEQYF. As DNA, the CDR3 is TGTGCCAGCAGTGAAGTTCAAGGAAAGGCCTACGAGCAGTACTTC.

The chain combines TRBV2 with TRBJ2-4, with D maybe TRBD1 (6 bases). The CDR3 has 14 residues. Germline CDR1 is SNHLY and CDR2 is FYNNEI. V lost 6 bases and J 0 bases, leaving 9 bases between the germline ends. The CDR3 reads CASRQGTAKNIQYF. In DNA, the CDR3 is TGTGCCAGCAGGCAGGGGACAGCCAAAAACATTCAGTACTTC.

This clonotype was seen a few times. The V gene is TRBV2, the J gene TRBJ2-5; TRBD2 agrees at 8 bases. The end of the DNA is better explained by TRBJ2-7, so the J call may be wrong. The CDR3 is made up of 14 amino acids. Germline V lookup: CDR1 SNHLY, CDR2 FYNNEI. The CDR3 DNA reads as TGTGCCAGCAGTCCGTCGATCGGGAGGGGCGAGCAGTACTTC. Translating gives CASSPSIGRGEQYF.

This clonotype was counted between two and nine times. The gene calls are TRBV9 and TRBJ2-1; possibly TRBD1 for D (8 bases). Trimming took off 4 bases at V and 2 bases at J, with 16 bases between the two ends. Germline V lookup: CDR1 SGDLS, CDR2 YYNGEE. CDR3 size: 16 residues. CDR3 DNA: TGTGCCAGCAGCCCGGGGGGACAGGTAACCTACAATGAGCAGTTCTTC. Translated, it gives CASSPGGQVTYNEQFF.

This clonotype showed up many times. This may arise from a read error, as a much more abundant clone is one base away. The chain recombines TRBV28 with TRBJ2-7; D possibly corresponds to TRBD2 (5 bases). The germline V gene encodes CDR1 MDHEN and CDR2 SYDVKM. This CDR3 has 15 residues. With 6 bases removed from V and 7 bases from J, the gap between germline ends came to 22 bases. In DNA form, the CDR3 reads TGTGCCAGCAGCGCAACTAGGGAAGGATACAATGAGCAGTACTTC. It specifies CASSATREGYNEQYF.

This clonotype was detected only a few times. This chain links TRBV7-3 with TRBJ2-1; 8 bases agree with TRBD1. The J call may be mistaken, given a closer DNA end match to TRBJ2-7. Germline V gene lookup returns CDR1 SGHTA and CDR2 FQGTGA. CDR3 length equals 16 residues. This chain's CDR3 is CASSSRTGSSYNEQYF. The CDR3 region has the DNA TGTGCCAGCAGCTCTCGGACAGGGAGCTCCTACAATGAGCAGTACTTC.

This clonotype was seen at least ten times. V is TRBV6-2 or TRBV6-3 and J is TRBJ2-1; 9 bases line up with TRBD2. J was trimmed by 4 bases and V by 0 bases; bases with no gene match: 7. This CDR3 region has 17 residues. Looked up from germline, CDR1 is MNHEY and CDR2 is SVGEGT. CDR3 protein: CASSYSGGGVWYNEQFF. As DNA, the CDR3 is TGTGCCAGCAGTTACTCGGGCGGGGGGGTGTGGTACAATGAGCAGTTCTTC.

V is TRBV7-3 and J is TRBJ2-6; D uncertain. CDR3 size: 14 residues. Germline V gene lookup returns CDR1 SGHTA and CDR2 FQGTGA. V was pared by 8 bases and J by 0 bases, with 8 bases between. The CDR3 loop is CASAVSSGANVLTF. The CDR3 bases are TGTGCCAGCGCCGTAAGCTCTGGGGCCAACGTCCTGACTTTC.

The J gene is TRBJ2-2, the V gene TRBV4-3; TRBD1 agrees at 8 bases. CDR1 is LGHNA and CDR2 is YSLEER in the germline V gene. V shed 1 base and J 4 bases; nucleotides not matched to a gene: 5. The length of the CDR3 is 16 residues. As DNA, the CDR3 is TGCGCCAGCAGCCAAGTCCAGGGGGCCGGCACCGGGGAGCTGTTTTTT. Residues: CASSQVQGAGTGELFF.

The chain carries TRBV25-1 and TRBJ2-7, with D tentatively TRBD1 (5 bases). The CDR3 runs to 11 residues. The V and J ends lost 6 bases and 6 bases respectively, with 9 bases between them. Germline lookup yields CDR1 MGHDK and CDR2 SYGVNS. The CDR3 DNA sequence: TGTGCCAGCAGAGGACACACCGAGCAGTACTTC. This sequence encodes CASRGHTEQYF.

The V call is TRBV6-1, the J call TRBJ2-6, with 7 bases lining up with TRBD1. Germline trimming cut 9 bases from V and 4 bases from J; bases unmatched to any gene: 9. Germline lookup yields CDR1 MNHNS and CDR2 SASEGT. The CDR3 runs 15 residues. CDR3 region: CASEQGSTGANVLTF. Written as DNA, the CDR3 is TGTGCCAGTGAACAGGGGAGTACAGGGGCCAACGTCCTGACTTTC.

The V gene is TRBV15, the J gene TRBJ2-4, with D possibly being TRBD1 (5 bases). Germline lookup yields CDR1 LNHNV and CDR2 YYDKDF (reference sequence). Trimming removed 2 bases at V and 2 bases at J, with 13 bases between. The CDR3 runs 16 residues. CDR3 in amino acids: CATSRNPTGSKNIQYF. CDR3 sequence (DNA): TGTGCCACCAGCAGAAACCCAACAGGATCCAAAAACATTCAGTACTTC.

The chain is built from TRBV20-1 and TRBJ2-3; 14 bases are shared with TRBD2. Trimming at V came to 5 bases and at J to 3 bases, leaving 10 bases not matched to a gene. Germline V gene lookup returns CDR1 DFQATT and CDR2 SNEGSKA (reference sequence). CDR3 length equals 17 residues. The CDR3 coding sequence is TGCAGTGCTCTAGGACTAGCGGGGGGTAAAAGTACAGATACGCAGTATTTT. Protein sequence: CSALGLAGGKSTDTQYF.

This chain uses TRBV24-1 with TRBJ2-1, with D unclear. This CDR3 has 14 residues. Trimming took 4 bases from V and 0 from J, leaving 6 bases between them. Germline CDR1 is KGHDR and CDR2 is SFDVKD. In nucleotides, the CDR3 is TGTGCCACCAGTGAGCCAAGCTCCTACAATGAGCAGTTCTTC. Protein: CATSEPSSYNEQFF.

For this clonotype: Sequence at one end of the junction differs from germline and may be a read error. The J gene is TRBJ1-5, the V gene TRBV7-9; D may be TRBD1 (5 bases). Germline CDR1 SEHNR, CDR2 FQNEAQ (reference sequence). The CDR3 totals 17 residues. In DNA, the CDR3 is TGTGCTAGCATCCCATCGAGGCAGGGAAGGAGGAATCAGCCCCAGCATTTT. This codes for CASIPSRQGRRNQPQHF.

As regards this clonotype: A junction boundary mismatches the germline segment, possibly from a read error. The V and J genes are TRBV5-6 and TRBJ1-1; 7 positions match TRBD1. The CDR3 loop spans 14 amino acids. Germline V CDR1 and CDR2: SGHDT, YYEEEE. CDR3 protein: CASSLWDRNTGAFF. The DNA of the CDR3 is TGTGCCAGCAGCTTGTGGGACAGAAACACTGGAGCTTTCTTT. Based on the CDR3 plus reference TRBV5-6 and TRBJ1-1, the full variable domain is DAGVTQSPTHLIKTRGQQVTLRCSPKSGHDTVSWYQQALGQGPQFIFQYYEEEERQRGNFPDRFSGHQFPNYSSELNVNALLLGDSALYLCASSLWDRNTGAFFGQGTRLTVV.

The chain joins TRBV6-5 to TRBJ1-5; D is perhaps TRBD1 (5 bases). V was clipped by 6 bases and J by 5 bases, with 14 bases between them. There are 14 residues in the CDR3. Per the germline V gene, CDR1 is MNHEY and CDR2 is SVGAGI. The CDR3, as DNA: TGTGCCAGCAGAGGGGTGGGTGCCGATCAGCCCCAGCATTTT. The encoded protein is CASRGVGADQPQHF.

On this clonotype itself: Mismatch with germline at one junction end may stem from a read error. The rearrangement links TRBV7-2 to TRBJ2-7; a weak D match, TRBD1 (6 bases). The germline gives CDR1 SGHTA, CDR2 FQGNSA. CDR3 length equals 15 residues. The CDR3 DNA reads TGTGCCTGCAGCTCCCGACACTCCCACAGGGACGAGCAGTACTTC. Its protein is CACSSRHSHRDEQYF.

The chain carries TRBV10-3 and TRBJ1-2; no clear D gene. The ends were cut back, 3 bases at V and 2 bases at J, with 10 bases in the middle. CDR3 length equals 14 residues. Germline assignment: CDR1 ENHRY and CDR2 SYGVKD. CDR3 sequence (DNA): TGTGCCATCAGTGAAACTACACAAAACTATGGCTACACCTTC. Translation: CAISETTQNYGYTF.